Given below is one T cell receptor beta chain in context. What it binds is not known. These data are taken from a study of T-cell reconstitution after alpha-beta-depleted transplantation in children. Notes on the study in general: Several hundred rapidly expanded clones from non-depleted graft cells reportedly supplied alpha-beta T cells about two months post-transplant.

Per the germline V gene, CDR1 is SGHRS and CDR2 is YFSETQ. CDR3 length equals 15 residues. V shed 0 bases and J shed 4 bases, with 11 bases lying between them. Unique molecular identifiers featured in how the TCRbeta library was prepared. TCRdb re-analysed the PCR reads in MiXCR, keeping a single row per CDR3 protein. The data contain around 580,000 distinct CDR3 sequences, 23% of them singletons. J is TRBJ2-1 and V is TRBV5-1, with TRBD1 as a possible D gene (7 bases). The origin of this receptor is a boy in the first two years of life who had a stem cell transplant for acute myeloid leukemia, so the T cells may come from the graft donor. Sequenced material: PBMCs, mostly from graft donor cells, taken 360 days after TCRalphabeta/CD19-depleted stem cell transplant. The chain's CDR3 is CASSLAGGQYNEQFF. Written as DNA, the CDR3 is TGCGCCAGCAGCTTGGCCGGGGGACAGTACAATGAGCAGTTCTTC.